The present T cell receptor beta chain was sequenced within a study of blood T cell repertoires in COVID-19. Patients at the Seattle site were enrolled during active infection and followed longitudinally. CDR1 and CDR2 (germline): SGHRS, YFSETQ. With 4 bases removed from V and 6 bases from J, the gap between germline ends came to 20 bases. The CDR3 totals 16 residues. Measured with immunoSEQ multiplex PCR; TCRdb has only the in-frame clones, and not every one. The top ten hold 3.2% of the sample, which has some 110,000 clones, 75% to 90% seen once. The V call is TRBV5-1, the J call TRBJ2-1, with D maybe TRBD2 (5 bases). Sequencing was carried out using peripheral blood. This TCR was recovered from a woman at least 80 years old with COVID-19, enrolled during active disease. Written as DNA, the CDR3 is TGCGCCAGCAGCACCCGACTAACCACCTCCGGCAATGAGCAGTTCTTC. Amino acid sequence: CASSTRLTTSGNEQFF.